The clone carrying this TCR beta chain has a count of ten or more. This sample is drawn from a study of human T cells and chemical hapten exposure. Study summary: The sensitizing agent was 2% DPC, placed on about 2 cm by about 2 cm of upper inner arm skin. Once 0.01% DPC had been applied to the upper back by patch test, readings were taken at 6 days.

TCRdb re-analysed the RACE reads in MiXCR, keeping a single row per CDR3 protein. The data contain under 300,000 distinct CDR3 sequences, roughly 8.9% of them singletons. Time point given: pre-sensitization, week 0. Treatment described: therapeutic diphenylcyclopropenone sensitization with weekly scalp DPC. The CDR3 sequence is 13 residues long. Trimming pared 3 bases from V and 6 bases from J, leaving 9 bases between. This sequence was found in a woman in her thirties or forties with alopecia areata. Some clones in this sample may be carry-over from other donors' samples. The J gene is TRBJ2-1, the V gene TRBV12-3 or TRBV12-4, with D possibly being TRBD1 or TRBD2 (5 bases each). Sequenced material: whole blood, taken in connection with sensitization to the hapten diphenylcyclopropenone (DPC). This CDR3 is CASSLGPSNEQFF. The CDR3 DNA follows: TGTGCCAGCAGTTTGGGACCCTCCAATGAGCAGTTCTTC.